This T cell receptor beta chain was sequenced during a study of beta chain features in type 1 diabetes. Study conclusions and caveats: Across all four CD4+ subsets, people with type 1 diabetes showed modestly shorter TCRB CDR3s.

Investigators reverse transcribed all isolated RNA, so they sequenced expressed TCRB transcripts. Data came from immunoSEQ multiplex PCR; TCRdb stores just in-frame clones and leaves some out. This table has about 40,000 clones, roughly 50% appearing once. The table lists this clone with a few counts. The antigen remains unidentified. Sorted populations were all over 95% pure. The germline V gene encodes CDR1 SGHTA and CDR2 FQGNSA. The ends lost 7 bases at V and 3 bases at J; junction bases unmatched: 5. This CDR3 spans 14 amino acids. The chain employs TRBV7-2 and TRBJ2-5, with TRBD2 matching over 10 bases. The sequence derives from a woman aged 30 to 39 in good health. Sequencing was done on a sample of stem cell memory CD4+ T cells from blood. CDR3 amino acids: CASNRAGGKETQYF. In nucleotides, the CDR3 is TGTGCCAGCAACCGAGCGGGAGGGAAAGAGACCCAGTACTTC.